This TCR beta chain was retrieved from a study of lymphopenia after photon versus proton radiotherapy. General study points: Proton therapy kept repertoires fairly stable, unlike photons, which gained effector/memory cells. After lymphocyte nadir, photon-treated repertoires showed oligoclonal expansion, especially CD8+ Temra.

Profiling relied on immunoSEQ multiplex PCR, and the TCRdb table lists in-frame clones only, not all of them. The top ten hold roughly 17% of the sample, which has 50,000 to 60,000 clones, 92% seen once. The CDR3 is made up of 15 amino acids. The V segment lost 6 bases and the J segment 10 bases; nucleotides outside the gene matches: 13. Per germline, CDR1 SGHTA and CDR2 FQGTGA. Points on this clone: Its antigen is not identified.

Sequenced here: peripheral blood, sampled from a patient treated with photon-based radiotherapy. The chain uses TRBV7-3 and TRBJ2-1, with 9 positions matching TRBD1. The receptor's source is a woman in her forties with cholangiocarcinoma. CDR3 sequence (DNA): TGTGCCAGCAGTTTCGGGACAGGGCCGGGAGCCGAGCAGTTCTTC. Protein product: CASSFGTGPGAEQFF. The full variable domain, its missing parts supplied by reference TRBV7-3 and TRBJ2-1, is GAGVSQTPSNKVTEKGKYVELRCDPISGHTALYWYRQSLGQGPEFLIYFQGTGAADDSGLPNDRFFAVRPEGSVSTLKIQRTERGDSAVYLCASSFGTGPGAEQFFGPGTRLTVL.